The entry below describes one T cell receptor (beta chain). Antigen: not known. The data originate from a study of blood T cells in healthy people across ages. Whole-study results and caveats: The study lacked donor CMV status, which possibly confounded expanded clonotype changes.

PBMCs, at least 7 million per sample, were isolated. CDR1 is SNHLY, CDR2 FYNNEI, per germline. The CDR3 is made up of 15 amino acids. Sample-barcoded 5' priming and a J-beta primer mix drove a second PCR of roughly 6 to 12 cycles. Each CDR3 protein is one row after TCRdb ran MiXCR on the 5' RACE reads. The table lists 1,300,000 or so distinct CDR3 sequences, roughly 60% of them singletons. This clonotype originated in a man between 18 and 35 years old in good health. The J gene is TRBJ2-5, the V gene TRBV2; D gene ambiguous. The DNA end is a closer match to TRBJ2-7, so the J assignment may be wrong. Sequenced: blood. The CDR3 protein is CASSEVGLGIGEQYF. For the CDR3, the DNA is TGTGCCAGCAGTGAGGTCGGCCTAGGGATTGGCGAGCAGTACTTC.